These 25 T cell receptor beta chains originate from one sample sequenced in a study of post-analysis software for immune sequencing data. Overall study findings and caveats: In patients, roughly five TRBV segments were more frequent than in controls, with TRBV5-6, TRBV5-1 and TRBV20-1 among them.

Presence of unique molecular identifiers characterized the TCR beta cDNA libraries. Each CDR3 protein gets one entry after TCRdb re-called the PCR reads with MiXCR. This sample has 750,000 to 950,000 distinct CDR3 sequences, with approximately 53% found just once. These receptors lack a known antigen. The specimen was blood. These receptors were collected from a girl aged 10 to 17 with multiple sclerosis.

The chain couples TRBV7-8 to TRBJ2-3; TRBD2 agrees at 10 bases. The CDR3 consists of 15 residues. CDR1 is SGHVS, CDR2 FQNEAQ, per germline. Germline trimming cut 0 bases from V and 4 bases from J; bases unmatched to any gene: 1. The CDR3 nucleotides are TGTGCCAGCAGCTTAGCGGGGACTAGCGCAGATACGCAGTATTTT. Its translation: CASSLAGTSADTQYF.

This clonotype was detected only once. The V call is TRBV24-1, the J call TRBJ2-7; 8 nucleotides match TRBD2. Germline loops: CDR1 KGHDR, CDR2 SFDVKD. The V gene end was trimmed by 8 bases and the J gene end by 10 bases; junction bases not matched to a gene: 12. The CDR3 is 13 amino acids. This CDR3 reads CATTREVGEAQYF. The CDR3, as DNA: TGTGCCACCACGCGGGAGGTCGGTGAGGCCCAGTACTTC.

A single count supports this clonotype. The V gene is TRBV27, the J gene TRBJ2-1; D remains ambiguous. This CDR3 contains 15 residues. Per the germline V gene, CDR1 is MNHEY and CDR2 is SMNVEV (reference sequence). V shed 6 bases and J shed 10 bases, with 22 bases lying between them. The CDR3 region has the DNA TGTGCCAGCAGCTTAGTAGTAGGAGCTCTCGGCGAGCAGTTCTTC. It codes for CASSLVVGALGEQFF.

This clonotype has just a few counts. This chain connects TRBV12-3 or TRBV12-4 to TRBJ2-5; D remains ambiguous. The closer fit of TRBJ2-7 to the DNA end suggests the J call may be wrong. The CDR3 sequence is 12 residues long. CDR3 in DNA: TGTGCCAGCAGTTTAAATTGGGGCGAGCAGTACTTC. Translated, it gives CASSLNWGEQYF.

This rearrangement joins TRBV4-1 to TRBJ2-3; TRBD2 matches 7 bases. Trimming took 1 base from V and 4 from J; bases not matched to a gene: 5. The CDR3 has 15 residues. Germline lookup yields CDR1 MGHRA and CDR2 YSYEKL. The CDR3 coding sequence is TGCGCCAGCAGCCAAGGTTTGGGGGGGGCAGATACGCAGTATTTT. Amino acids: CASSQGLGGADTQYF.

This clonotype was recorded only once. The chain employs TRBV5-5 and TRBJ1-2; 9 nucleotides line up with TRBD1. After removal of 0 bases from V and 4 bases from J, the junction contained 4 bases not matched to a gene. The CDR3 contains 15 residues. Germline V gene data show CDR1 as SGHKS and CDR2 as YYEKEE (reference sequence). DNA of the CDR3: TGTGCCAGCAGCTTGGTTGGGACAGGGAGCTATGGCTACACCTTC. Translation: CASSLVGTGSYGYTF.

This rearrangement joins TRBV27 to TRBJ2-4; 9 bases line up with TRBD1. Gene TRBJ2-7 matches the end of the DNA better, so the J call may be wrong. This CDR3 contains 17 residues. Germline CDR1 reads MNHEY; CDR2 reads SMNVEV (reference sequence). CDR3 nucleotides: TGTGCCAGCAGTTTAACAGGGGGCGCAAGCAAGGTGAGCGAGCAGTACTTC. Residues: CASSLTGGASKVSEQYF.

This clonotype has just one count. A read error may account for a junction end that differs from germline. The chain carries TRBV7-8 and TRBJ2-4, with 7 positions matching TRBD1. Per germline, CDR1 SGHVS and CDR2 FQNEAQ. CDR3 length: 17 residues. This chain's CDR3 is CASSLEGTVLAKNIRYF. The CDR3 coding sequence is TGTGCCAGCAGCTTAGAGGGGACAGTGCTAGCCAAAAACATTCGGTACTTC.

This clonotype is a singleton in its sample. The V call is TRBV4-1, the J call TRBJ1-5; the D is unclear. Germline V gives CDR1 MGHRA, CDR2 YSYEKL. The CDR3 covers 16 residues. Trimming pared 3 bases from V and 4 bases from J, leaving 16 bases between. The CDR3 sequence: CASSQPPVSRNQPQHF. The CDR3 bases are TGCGCCAGCAGCCAGCCCCCGGTCAGCAGGAATCAGCCCCAGCATTTT.

V is TRBV7-9 and J is TRBJ1-1; 7 bases line up with TRBD1. The CDR3 contains 14 residues. The germline V gene has CDR1 SEHNR and CDR2 FQNEAQ (reference sequence). V shed 3 bases and J 4 bases; nucleotides not matched to a gene: 5. CDR3 in DNA: TGTGCCAGCAGCTTTGGACAGGTTGGCACTGAAGCTTTCTTT. Its protein product is CASSFGQVGTEAFF.

The rearrangement joins TRBV7-3 to TRBJ2-3, with 7 bases matching TRBD1. Germline CDR1 reads SGHTA; CDR2 reads FQGTGA. CDR3 size: 15 residues. Germline trimming cut 6 bases from V and 3 bases from J; bases unmatched to any gene: 9. The CDR3 spells CASRRQGRMTDTQYF. The CDR3 region has the DNA TGTGCCAGCAGGAGACAGGGAAGGATGACAGATACGCAGTATTTT.

Turning to this clonotype: Mismatch with germline at one junction end may stem from a read error. V and J are TRBV6-7 and TRBJ1-2, with 7 bases lining up with TRBD1. TRBV6-7 is classed as an ORF, of uncertain function. CDR3 length: 12 residues. In nucleotides, the CDR3 is TGTGCCCAGCAAGGGGGCCACTATGACTACACCTTC. Amino acid sequence: CAQQGGHYDYTF.

This chain joins TRBV5-1 and TRBJ1-5; D remains unclear. Germline V gives CDR1 SGHRS, CDR2 YFSETQ. The CDR3 has 17 residues. V lost 0 bases, J lost 0 bases, and 13 bases lay in between. The DNA for the CDR3 is TGCGCCAGCAGCTTGGCCCCCTGGACCGATAGCAATCAGCCCCAGCATTTT. Its translation: CASSLAPWTDSNQPQHF. Supplemented by reference TRBV5-1 and TRBJ1-5, the full variable domain reads KAGVTQTPRYLIKTRGQQVTLSCSPISGHRSVSWYQQTPGQGLQFLFEYFSETQRNKGNFPGRFSGRQFSNSRSEMNVSTLELGDSALYLCASSLAPWTDSNQPQHFGDGTRLSIL.

The chain couples TRBV10-3 to TRBJ2-3, with TRBD1 matching 7 bases. This CDR3 is 17 amino acids long. Trimming at V came to 5 bases and at J to 6 bases, leaving 17 bases not matched to a gene. Germline V gene data show CDR1 as ENHRY and CDR2 as SYGVKD. CDR3 sequence (DNA): TGTGCCATCAGTATTACGACCGGGACAGCAGGACCGGATACGCAGTATTTT. Its protein product is CAISITTGTAGPDTQYF.

This clonotype came up a few times. The V call is TRBV3-1, the J call TRBJ2-7; D gene unclear. The CDR3 is 15 residues long. From germline, CDR1 is LGHDT and CDR2 YNNKEL (reference sequence). Trimming removed 3 bases at V and 2 bases at J, with 14 bases between. The CDR3 bases are TGTGCCAGCAGCCATACTGACGGTGCCACCTACGAGCAGTACTTC. It codes for CASSHTDGATYEQYF.

The V gene is TRBV20-1, the J gene TRBJ1-5, with D perhaps matching TRBD1 (6 bases). V lost 0 bases, J lost 1 base, and 10 bases lay in between. The CDR3 runs 15 residues. CDR1 and CDR2 from the germline V gene are DFQATT and SNEGSKA (reference sequence). CDR3 nucleotide sequence: TGCAGTGCTAGAGAGAGCCAGGGGAGCAATCAGCCCCAGCATTTT. Its protein is CSARESQGSNQPQHF.

This clonotype was seen more than once but under ten times. The V call is TRBV7-2, the J call TRBJ2-7, with a possible D match to TRBD2 (6 bases). The V gene lost 3 bases and the J gene lost 0 bases, with 12 bases spanning the gap. The CDR3 has 15 residues. Germline assignment: CDR1 SGHTA and CDR2 FQGNSA. This chain's CDR3 is CASSFSSAYSYEQYF. CDR3 DNA: TGTGCCAGCAGCTTTTCTAGCGCTTACTCCTACGAGCAGTACTTC.

The genes are TRBV6-5 and TRBJ1-5, with 7 bases identical to TRBD1. Germline V gene lookup returns CDR1 MNHEY and CDR2 SVGAGI. V was pared by 6 bases and J by 0 bases, with 5 bases of the junction left unmatched. This CDR3 is built from 15 residues. CDR3 DNA: TGTGCCAGCAGCCAGACAGGGAATAGCAATCAGCCCCAGCATTTT. Translation: CASSQTGNSNQPQHF.

This clonotype was seen a handful of times. The gene calls are TRBV29-1 and TRBJ2-4; D possibly corresponds to TRBD2 (6 bases). Per the germline V gene, CDR1 is SQVTM and CDR2 is ANQGSEA. Trimming cost V 4 bases and J 13 bases, with 20 bases left between them. The CDR3 sequence is 13 residues long. CDR3 nucleotides: TGCAGCGTTGGAGGGGACCGGAGGAGGGAGCAGTACTTC. This sequence encodes CSVGGDRRREQYF.

The chain has TRBV29-1 and TRBJ2-5; no definite D call. The germline gives CDR1 SQVTM, CDR2 ANQGSEA. Trimming removed 2 bases at V and 0 bases at J, with 16 bases between. The length of the CDR3 is 16 residues. This chain's CDR3 is CSVENLQPPYQETQYF. CDR3 nucleotide sequence: TGCAGCGTTGAAAATTTGCAGCCCCCGTACCAAGAGACCCAGTACTTC.

This clonotype turned up a few times. The chain joins TRBV4-2 to TRBJ2-7, with D perhaps being TRBD1 or TRBD2 (5 bases each). The CDR3 extends over 11 amino acids. V lost 8 bases, J lost 3 bases, and 8 bases lay in between. Germline-derived CDR1 and CDR2 are LGHNA and YNFKEQ. The CDR3 here is CASGTGYEQYF. The CDR3 DNA is TGTGCCAGCGGGACGGGCTACGAGCAGTACTTC.

Notes on this clonotype: A read error may account for a junction end that differs from germline. The gene calls are TRBV6-1 and TRBJ2-3; the match to TRBD2 covers 10 bases. Per germline, CDR1 MNHNS and CDR2 SASEGT. This CDR3 is built from 15 residues. In DNA form, the CDR3 reads TGTGCCACCAGTCTAGAGCGGGGGGGCACAGATATGCAGTATTTT. Its translation is CATSLERGGTDMQYF.

The chain combines TRBV7-2 with TRBJ2-7; D may be TRBD2 (5 bases). The J call is uncertain, as TRBJ2-5 better fits the DNA end. The CDR3 length is 13 residues. The germline V gene encodes CDR1 SGHTA and CDR2 FQGNSA. This chain's CDR3 is CASSLASEGTQYF. The CDR3 bases are TGTGCCAGCAGCTTGGCCAGCGAGGGGACCCAGTACTTC.

The V call is TRBV20-1, the J call TRBJ2-1; possible D gene TRBD2, 5 bases. CDR1 DFQATT and CDR2 SNEGSKA come from the germline V gene (reference sequence). This CDR3 is built from 18 residues. The V and J ends lost 0 bases and 2 bases respectively, with 20 bases between them. CDR3 nucleotides: TGCAGTGCTAGAGATTCCTACTCCCGGAGGTACCCCTACAATGAGCAGTTCTTC. This sequence encodes CSARDSYSRRYPYNEQFF.

This chain uses TRBV7-9 with TRBJ2-1; 10 bases match TRBD2. V was clipped by 2 bases and J by 3 bases; unmatched bases: 10. The length of the CDR3 is 18 residues. Germline-derived CDR1 and CDR2 are SEHNR and FQNEAQ (reference sequence). The CDR3 is CASSLRPRASGSYNEQFF. As DNA, the CDR3 is TGTGCCAGCAGCTTACGCCCCCGAGCTAGCGGGAGCTACAATGAGCAGTTCTTC.